Listed below are T cell receptor beta chains from one sample, sequenced in a study of sequential checkpoint blockade in melanoma. Clones were read by immunoSEQ multiplex PCR, and TCRdb kept only the in-frame ones, dropping some. The table lists around 10,000 clones, 27% of them singletons. This sample comprised tumor tissue (inferred from file names), obtained from a patient given nivolumab and ipilimumab in sequence. These receptors came from a human donor with melanoma. Each CDR3 is given with its conserved first and last residue. Each record gives: J gene, CDR3 length, clone size, D gene, V gene, CDR3 DNA, CDR3 protein. A D gene is named only where the DNA matches it firmly. Some rows have no size entry. The others give once, few or many, or a class for an expanded clone.

TRBJ1-1 | 15 | NA | NA | TRBV11-3 | TGTGCCAGCAGCACACCGAGGGATGGAAACACTGAAGCTTTCTTT | CASSTPRDGNTEAFF
TRBJ1-5 | 16 | few | NA | TRBV9 | TGTGCCAGCAGTACCCACGACAGGCCGACCAACCAGCCCCAGCATTTT | CASSTHDRPTNQPQHF
TRBJ1-1 | 13 | few | NA | TRBV6-8 | TGTGCCAGCATACTTACAGGGAACGCTGAAGCTTTCTTT | CASILTGNAEAFF
TRBJ1-5 | 15 | few | NA | TRBV1 | TGCGCCAGCATCCCAGAGGGGGCTTATAATCAGCCCCAGCATTTT | CASIPEGAYNQPQHF
TRBJ1-1 | 15 | many | NA | TRBV9 | TGTGCCAGCAGTGTGGCAGGACCCGCGAACACTGAAGCTTTCTTT | CASSVAGPANTEAFF
TRBJ2-3 | 13 | many | NA | TRBV7-1 | TGTGCCAGCAGCTTATATTCGGGAGATACGCAGTATTTT | CASSLYSGDTQYF
TRBJ2-7 | 13 | NA | NA | TRBV18 | TGTGCCAGCTCCCCCGGGACGCTGGACGAGCAGTACTTC | CASSPGTLDEQYF
TRBJ1-2 | 15 | NA | NA | TRBV15 | TGTGCCACCAGCAGAGATCTGAGAGATAACTATGGCTACACCTTC | CATSRDLRDNYGYTF
TRBJ1-1 | 12 | NA | NA | TRBV10-2 | TGCGCCAGCAGTGAGGGGGCCACTGAAGCTTTCTTT | CASSEGATEAFF
TRBJ2-3 | 16 | NA | TRBD2 | TRBV28 | TGTGCCAGCAGTTCACTAGCGGGGGGGGACACAGATACGCAGTATTTT | CASSSLAGGDTDTQYF
TRBJ2-7 | 15 | few | TRBD2 | TRBV9 | TGTGCCAGCAGCGTAGGATGGCGGGGGGGCTCCGAGCAGTACTTC | CASSVGWRGGSEQYF
TRBJ2-3 | 12 | few | NA | TRBV6-8 | TGTGCCAGCAGTGTGGGGCCAGATACGCAGTATTTT | CASSVGPDTQYF
TRBJ1-6 | 18 | NA | NA | TRBV10-1 | TGCGCCAGCAGTGAGATCGGCCGGACGCGAAGTTATAATTCACCCCTCCACTTT | CASSEIGRTRSYNSPLHF
TRBJ1-5 | 12 | few | NA | TRBV19 | TGTGCCAGTAGTACTTTCAATCAGCCCCAGCATTTT | CASSTFNQPQHF
TRBJ1-2 | 12 | many | TRBD1 | TRBV2 | TGTGCCAGCAGGGGGTTAGGGGGCGGCTACACCTTC | CASRGLGGGYTF
TRBJ2-1 | 18 | medium-sized | TRBD2 | TRBV9 | TGTGCCAGCAGCGAGGGACTAGCGGGGGGATATCCTTACAATGAGCAGTTCTTC | CASSEGLAGGYPYNEQFF
TRBJ1-3 | 15 | many | NA | TRBV11-3 | TGTGCCAGCAGCCCCCAATTATTTAGGGGAAACACCATATATTTT | CASSPQLFRGNTIYF
TRBJ2-5 | 17 | NA | TRBD1 | TRBV29-1 | TGCAGCGCCGAAGGCTGGGGGACAGGGGGTTACTCGGAGACCCAGTACTTC | CSAEGWGTGGYSETQYF
TRBJ2-2 | 15 | NA | NA | TRBV6-8 | TGTGCCACCCCCCCGGGACGGACGAACACCGGGGAGCTGTTTTTT | CATPPGRTNTGELFF
TRBJ2-4 | 14 | few | TRBD1 | TRBV6-8 | TGTGCCAGCAGCCAACAGGGGGACAAAAACATTCAGTACTTC | CASSQQGDKNIQYF
TRBJ2-2 | 15 | few | NA | TRBV11-3 | TGTGCCAGCAGCTTTAGGAAATCGAACACCGGGGAGCTGTTTTTT | CASSFRKSNTGELFF
TRBJ2-3 | 14 | NA | NA | TRBV5-1 | TGCGCCAGCAGCTTGGACGGGGATAGAGATACGCAGTATTTT | CASSLDGDRDTQYF
TRBJ1-2 | 14 | few | NA | TRBV11-3 | TGTGCCAGCAGCCCGGGGGGTTTCTCCTATGGCTACACCTTC | CASSPGGFSYGYTF
TRBJ1-1 | 15 | medium-sized | NA | TRBV11-3 | TGTGCCAGCAGCCGGAGGGCAACGTTGAACACTGAAGCTTTCTTT | CASSRRATLNTEAFF
TRBJ2-2 | 15 | many | NA | TRBV11-3 | TGTGCCAGCACCACTCAGGGGGGGGGCACCGGGGAGCTGTTTTTT | CASTTQGGGTGELFF
TRBJ1-1 | 14 | medium-sized | NA | TRBV19 | TGTGCCACTACCCAGGACAGCCCGAACACTGAAGCTTTCTTT | CATTQDSPNTEAFF
TRBJ1-4 | 15 | medium-sized | NA | TRBV11-3 | TGTGCCAGCAGCTTAGGCACAGGGTTAGGTGAAAAACTGTTTTTT | CASSLGTGLGEKLFF
TRBJ2-3 | 15 | NA | NA | TRBV19 | TGTGCCAGTAGTAATCCAGGGCAGAAAACAGATACGCAGTATTTT | CASSNPGQKTDTQYF
TRBJ1-1 | 18 | few | NA | TRBV11-3 | TGTGCCAGCAGCTTGGGTTTTAGGGGGAGGCCGTTGGGCACTGAAGCTTTCTTT | CASSLGFRGRPLGTEAFF
TRBJ2-3 | 13 | NA | NA | TRBV18 | TGTGCCAGCTCACCACCTTCCCCAGATACGCAGTATTTT | CASSPPSPDTQYF
TRBJ1-6 | 19 | many | TRBD1 | TRBV11-3 | TGTGCCAGCAGCTTGATTGAGTGGGATACAGGGGCCTATAATTCACCCCTCCACTTT | CASSLIEWDTGAYNSPLHF
TRBJ1-3 | 15 | few | TRBD1 | TRBV6-8 | TGTGCCAGCAGCCTACAGGGGGGAGGGGGAAACACCATATATTTT | CASSLQGGGGNTIYF
TRBJ2-1 | 14 | NA | NA | TRBV10-3 | TGTGCCATCAGTGAGGGAAGACAGTCCAATGAGCAGTTCTTC | CAISEGRQSNEQFF
TRBJ2-3 | 13 | NA | NA | TRBV9 | TGTGCCAGCAGCGTAGTGGACAGCCATACGCAGTATTTT | CASSVVDSHTQYF
TRBJ1-2 | 14 | medium-sized | NA | TRBV6-8 | TGTGCCAGCAGTGTGGGACTGAAAGGGCATGGCTACACCTTC | CASSVGLKGHGYTF
TRBJ2-3 | 17 | few | TRBD2 | TRBV11-3 | TGTGCCAGCAGCTTAATAAGCGGGGGGGGTAGCACAGATACGCAGTATTTT | CASSLISGGGSTDTQYF
TRBJ1-5 | 14 | few | NA | TRBV9 | TGTGCCAGCTCTGGACGGTATAGCAATCAGCCCCAGCATTTT | CASSGRYSNQPQHF
TRBJ2-1 | 15 | many | NA | TRBV7-5 | TGTGCCAGCAGCTTAGCCGGGAACTCCTACAATGAGCAGTTCTTC | CASSLAGNSYNEQFF
TRBJ2-7 | 14 | few | NA | TRBV15 | TGTGCCACCAGCAGGATGCGCGACCCATACGAGCAGTACTTC | CATSRMRDPYEQYF
TRBJ1-1 | 16 | many | NA | TRBV11-3 | TGTGCCAGCAGCTTAAGGAGGGTCGGTATCAAGACTGAAGCTTTCTTT | CASSLRRVGIKTEAFF
TRBJ1-2 | 13 | NA | TRBD1 | TRBV19 | TGTGCCAGTAGTAAGGACAGGATCTATGGCTACACCTTC | CASSKDRIYGYTF
TRBJ1-3 | 15 | NA | NA | TRBV11-3 | TGTGCCAGCAGCGCCGGGGCTCTGCACGGAAACACCATATATTTT | CASSAGALHGNTIYF
TRBJ1-2 | 14 | NA | NA | TRBV28 | TGTGCCAGCAGTGTCCACCCGGCGGGCTATGGCTACACCTTC | CASSVHPAGYGYTF
TRBJ2-5 | 13 | NA | NA | TRBV23-1 | TGCGCCAGCAGCTCGGGGGCGGATGAGACCCAGTACTTC | CASSSGADETQYF
TRBJ1-2 | 13 | NA | NA | TRBV19 | TGTGCCAGTAGTAAGGGTCTGAACTATGGCTACACCTTC | CASSKGLNYGYTF
TRBJ1-2 | 14 | medium-sized | TRBD1 | TRBV6-8 | TGTGCCAGCAGTGACTGGGGACAGCCCTATGGCTACACCTTC | CASSDWGQPYGYTF
TRBJ1-1 | 11 | NA | NA | TRBV10-1 | TGCGCCAGCATCAGGGCCACTGAAGCTTTCTTT | CASIRATEAFF
TRBJ2-3 | 16 | NA | TRBD2 | TRBV5-1 | TGCGCCAGCAGCCACTGGACTAGCGGGGGCACAGATACGCAGTATTTT | CASSHWTSGGTDTQYF
TRBJ1-2 | 15 | NA | TRBD1 | TRBV11-3 | TGTGCCAGCAGCTCCTTTCGGACAGGGGATTATGGCTACACCTTC | CASSSFRTGDYGYTF
TRBJ2-7 | 15 | few | TRBD2 | TRBV6-8 | TGTGCCACCCGTTCCCGACTAGCGGGGAACTACGAGCAGTACTTC | CATRSRLAGNYEQYF
TRBJ1-1 | 14 | few | NA | TRBV11-3 | TGTGCCAGCAGCTTAGGAGGGGGACGAACTGAAGCTTTCTTT | CASSLGGGRTEAFF
TRBJ1-4 | 15 | few | NA | TRBV18 | TGTGCCAGCTCAGCACCGGGACTTCCTAATGAAAAACTGTTTTTT | CASSAPGLPNEKLFF
TRBJ2-5 | 14 | NA | NA | TRBV6-8 | TGTGCCAGCAGTTACTCGAGAGGGGGAGAGACCCAGTACTTC | CASSYSRGGETQYF
TRBJ2-1 | 12 | NA | NA | TRBV25-1 | TGTGCCAGCAGCCTAAACAACAATGAGCAGTTCTTC | CASSLNNNEQFF
TRBJ1-2 | 13 | many | TRBD1 | TRBV6-8 | TGTGCCAGCAGCCGGACAGGGCTGTATGGCTACACCTTC | CASSRTGLYGYTF